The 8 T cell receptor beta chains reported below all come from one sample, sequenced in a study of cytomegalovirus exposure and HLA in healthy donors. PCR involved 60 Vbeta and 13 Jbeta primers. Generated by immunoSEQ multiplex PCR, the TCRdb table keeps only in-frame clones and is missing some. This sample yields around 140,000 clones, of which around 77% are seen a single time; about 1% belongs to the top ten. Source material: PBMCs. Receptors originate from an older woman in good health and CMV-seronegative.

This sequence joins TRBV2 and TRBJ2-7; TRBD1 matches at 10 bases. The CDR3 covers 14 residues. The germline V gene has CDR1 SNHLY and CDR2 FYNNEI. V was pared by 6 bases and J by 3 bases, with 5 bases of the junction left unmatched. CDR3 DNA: TGTGCCAGCAGGGGGGGACAGGGGAGCTACGAGCAGTACTTC. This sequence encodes CASRGGQGSYEQYF.

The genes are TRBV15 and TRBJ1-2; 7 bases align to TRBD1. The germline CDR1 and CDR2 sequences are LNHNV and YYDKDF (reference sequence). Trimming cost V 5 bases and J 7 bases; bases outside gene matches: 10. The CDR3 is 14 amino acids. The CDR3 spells CATSGRQGSRGYTF. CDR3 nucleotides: TGTGCCACCAGCGGAAGACAGGGTTCTCGTGGCTACACCTTC.

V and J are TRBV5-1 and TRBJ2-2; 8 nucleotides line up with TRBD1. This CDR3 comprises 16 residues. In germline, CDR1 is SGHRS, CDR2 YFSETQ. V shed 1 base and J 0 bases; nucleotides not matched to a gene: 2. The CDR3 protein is CASSLTTGANTGELFF. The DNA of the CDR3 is TGCGCCAGCAGCTTGACGACAGGGGCGAACACCGGGGAGCTGTTTTTT.

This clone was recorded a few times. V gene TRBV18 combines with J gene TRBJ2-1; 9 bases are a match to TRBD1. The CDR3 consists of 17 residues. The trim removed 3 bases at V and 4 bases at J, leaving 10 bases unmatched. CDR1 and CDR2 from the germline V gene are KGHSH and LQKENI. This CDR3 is CASSPPGWDRAYNEQFF. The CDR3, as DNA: TGTGCCAGCTCACCTCCGGGTTGGGACAGGGCTTACAATGAGCAGTTCTTC.

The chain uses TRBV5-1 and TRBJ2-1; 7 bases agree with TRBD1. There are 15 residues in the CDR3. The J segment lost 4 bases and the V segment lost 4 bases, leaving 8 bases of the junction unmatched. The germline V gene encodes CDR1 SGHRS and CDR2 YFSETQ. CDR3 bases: TGCGCCAGCAGCCTCCGGGACAGCCAGTACAATGAGCAGTTCTTC. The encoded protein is CASSLRDSQYNEQFF. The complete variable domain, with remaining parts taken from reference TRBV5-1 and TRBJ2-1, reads KAGVTQTPRYLIKTRGQQVTLSCSPISGHRSVSWYQQTPGQGLQFLFEYFSETQRNKGNFPGRFSGRQFSNSRSEMNVSTLELGDSALYLCASSLRDSQYNEQFFGPGTRLTVL.

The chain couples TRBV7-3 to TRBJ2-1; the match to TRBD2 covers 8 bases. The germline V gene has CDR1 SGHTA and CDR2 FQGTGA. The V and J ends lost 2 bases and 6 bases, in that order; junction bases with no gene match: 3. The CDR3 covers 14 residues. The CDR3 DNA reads TGTGCCAGCAGCTTAGCGGGGGGCTCCAATGAGCAGTTCTTC. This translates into CASSLAGGSNEQFF. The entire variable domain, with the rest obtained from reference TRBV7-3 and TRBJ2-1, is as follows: GAGVSQTPSNKVTEKGKYVELRCDPISGHTALYWYRQSLGQGPEFLIYFQGTGAADDSGLPNDRFFAVRPEGSVSTLKIQRTERGDSAVYLCASSLAGGSNEQFFGPGTRLTVL.

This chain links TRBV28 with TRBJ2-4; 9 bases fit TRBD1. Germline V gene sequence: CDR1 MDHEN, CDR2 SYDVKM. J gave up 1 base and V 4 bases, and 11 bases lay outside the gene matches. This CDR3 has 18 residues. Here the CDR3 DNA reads TGTGCCAGCAGTTCCCCTGCTCGACAGGGGGGGGCCAAAAACATTCAGTACTTC. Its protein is CASSSPARQGGAKNIQYF.

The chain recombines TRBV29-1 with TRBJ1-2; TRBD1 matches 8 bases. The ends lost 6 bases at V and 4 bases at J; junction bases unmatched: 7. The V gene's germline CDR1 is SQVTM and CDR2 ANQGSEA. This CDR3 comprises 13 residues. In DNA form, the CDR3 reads TGCAGCGTGGGGGACAGGCCTTCCTATGGCTACACCTTC. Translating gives CSVGDRPSYGYTF. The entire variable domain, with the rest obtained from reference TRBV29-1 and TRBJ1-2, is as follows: SAVISQKPSRDICQRGTSLTIQCQVDSQVTMMFWYRQQPGQSLTLIATANQGSEATYESGFVIDKFPISRPNLTFSTLTVSNMSPEDSSIYLCSVGDRPSYGYTFGSGTRLTVV.